The rows below give T cell receptor beta chains drawn from one sample of a study of regulatory T cells in long-lasting Graves disease. Each CDR3 protein gets one entry after TCRdb re-called the multiplex PCR reads with MiXCR. The top ten hold about 13% of the sample, which has more than 350,000 distinct CDR3 sequences, 21% seen once. Sample: peripheral blood mononuclear cells (PBMCs), taken when the disease was refractory, from a patient treated with antithyroid drugs. These receptors were collected from a female donor with Graves disease. The CDR3 runs from the conserved cysteine through the conserved F or W. A D gene is named only where the DNA matches it firmly. Expanded clones get a size class; other rows say once, few or many, or leave the size out.

cdr3_length: 16; d_call: NA; v_call: TRBV28; j_call: TRBJ1-2; clone_size: many; cdr3_aa: CASSFISGNLNYGYTF; cdr3_nt: TGTGCCAGCAGTTTTATCTCCGGGAACCTGAACTATGGCTACACCTTC
cdr3_length: 13; d_call: NA; v_call: TRBV10-1; j_call: TRBJ2-4; clone_size: NA; cdr3_aa: CASSPHGKNIQYF; cdr3_nt: TGCGCCAGCAGTCCACACGGGAAAAACATTCAGTACTTC
cdr3_length: 16; d_call: TRBD1; v_call: TRBV15; j_call: TRBJ2-7; clone_size: many; cdr3_aa: CATSRGGGQGSYEQYF; cdr3_nt: TGTGCCACCAGCAGGGGAGGGGGACAGGGATCCTACGAGCAGTACTTC
cdr3_length: 14; d_call: NA; v_call: TRBV6-1; j_call: TRBJ1-1; clone_size: few; cdr3_aa: CASSGQGKNTEAFF; cdr3_nt: TGTGCCAGCAGTGGCCAGGGGAAGAACACTGAAGCTTTCTTT
cdr3_length: 21; d_call: TRBD2; v_call: TRBV7-9; j_call: TRBJ2-7; clone_size: NA; cdr3_aa: CASSLDWRVPAGAPKSYEQYF; cdr3_nt: TGTGCCAGCAGCTTAGATTGGAGGGTGCCAGCGGGAGCCCCCAAGTCCTACGAGCAGTACTTC
cdr3_length: 12; d_call: NA; v_call: TRBV20-1; j_call: TRBJ2-5; clone_size: NA; cdr3_aa: CSASIAVETQYF; cdr3_nt: TGCAGTGCTAGTATCGCCGTGGAGACCCAGTACTTC
cdr3_length: 17; d_call: NA; v_call: TRBV5-5; j_call: TRBJ2-6; clone_size: NA; cdr3_aa: CASSQGVWGGGANVLTF; cdr3_nt: TGTGCCAGCAGCCAAGGGGTGTGGGGCGGGGGGGCCAACGTCCTGACTTTC
cdr3_length: 13; d_call: NA; v_call: TRBV2; j_call: TRBJ2-3; clone_size: NA; cdr3_aa: CASRATLKDTQYF; cdr3_nt: TGTGCCAGCAGGGCGACATTGAAAGATACGCAGTATTTT
cdr3_length: 17; d_call: TRBD2; v_call: TRBV6-5; j_call: TRBJ2-2; clone_size: few; cdr3_aa: CASSYAASGANTGELFF; cdr3_nt: TGTGCCAGCAGTTACGCGGCTAGCGGTGCGAACACCGGGGAGCTGTTTTTT
cdr3_length: 13; d_call: TRBD1; v_call: TRBV29-1; j_call: TRBJ2-2; clone_size: many; cdr3_aa: CSVRDRDTGELFF; cdr3_nt: TGCAGCGTTCGGGACAGGGACACCGGGGAGCTGTTTTTT
cdr3_length: 15; d_call: TRBD1; v_call: TRBV5-1; j_call: TRBJ1-1; clone_size: many; cdr3_aa: CASSFDGQGNTEAFF; cdr3_nt: TGCGCCAGCAGCTTCGACGGACAGGGAAACACTGAAGCTTTCTTT
cdr3_length: 13; d_call: NA; v_call: TRBV27; j_call: TRBJ2-1; clone_size: many; cdr3_aa: CASSLSLIHEQFF; cdr3_nt: TGTGCCAGCAGTTTAAGTCTAATCCATGAGCAGTTCTTC
cdr3_length: 13; d_call: TRBD1; v_call: TRBV27; j_call: TRBJ2-7; clone_size: many; cdr3_aa: CASRTGGNYEQYF; cdr3_nt: TGTGCCAGCAGGACAGGGGGCAATTACGAGCAGTACTTC
cdr3_length: 14; d_call: NA; v_call: TRBV15; j_call: TRBJ1-3; clone_size: NA; cdr3_aa: CATSRAGSGNTIYF; cdr3_nt: TGTGCCACCAGCAGAGCAGGGTCTGGAAACACCATATATTTT
cdr3_length: 13; d_call: NA; v_call: TRBV2; j_call: TRBJ2-2; clone_size: many; cdr3_aa: CASSDGNTGELFF; cdr3_nt: TGTGCCAGCAGTGACGGGAACACCGGGGAGCTGTTTTTT
cdr3_length: 15; d_call: TRBD1; v_call: TRBV30; j_call: TRBJ1-2; clone_size: NA; cdr3_aa: CAWTPPQGALGGYTF; cdr3_nt: TGTGCCTGGACCCCTCCGCAGGGGGCCTTGGGTGGCTACACCTTC
cdr3_length: 11; d_call: NA; v_call: TRBV12-3/TRBV12-4; j_call: TRBJ2-1; clone_size: few; cdr3_aa: CASSLINEQFF; cdr3_nt: TGTGCCAGCAGTTTGATCAATGAGCAGTTCTTC
cdr3_length: 13; d_call: TRBD2; v_call: TRBV2; j_call: TRBJ2-5; clone_size: once; cdr3_aa: CASSGSGKETQYF; cdr3_nt: TGTGCCAGCAGTGGTAGCGGGAAGGAGACCCAGTACTTC
cdr3_length: 15; d_call: NA; v_call: TRBV3-1; j_call: TRBJ1-3; clone_size: few; cdr3_aa: CASTLGHNSGNTIYF; cdr3_nt: TGTGCCAGCACCCTTGGACATAACTCTGGAAACACCATATATTTT
cdr3_length: 15; d_call: TRBD1; v_call: TRBV6-1; j_call: TRBJ1-1; clone_size: NA; cdr3_aa: CASKKNDRADTEAFF; cdr3_nt: TGTGCCAGCAAAAAAAACGACAGGGCGGACACTGAAGCTTTCTTT
cdr3_length: 17; d_call: NA; v_call: TRBV19; j_call: TRBJ2-4; clone_size: many; cdr3_aa: CASSNPVQGGAKNIQYF; cdr3_nt: TGTGCCAGTAGTAACCCCGTCCAGGGGGGAGCCAAAAACATTCAGTACTTC
cdr3_length: 14; d_call: NA; v_call: TRBV7-2; j_call: TRBJ2-7; clone_size: few; cdr3_aa: CASSSGLTGYEQYF; cdr3_nt: TGTGCCAGCAGCTCTGGACTAACGGGCTACGAGCAGTACTTC
cdr3_length: 14; d_call: NA; v_call: TRBV10-3; j_call: TRBJ2-5; clone_size: many; cdr3_aa: CAISVSGARETQYF; cdr3_nt: TGTGCCATCAGTGTTAGCGGAGCTAGGGAGACCCAGTACTTC
cdr3_length: 13; d_call: NA; v_call: TRBV12-3/TRBV12-4; j_call: TRBJ2-7; clone_size: many; cdr3_aa: CASSLGRNYEQYF; cdr3_nt: TGTGCCAGCAGTCTCGGGCGAAACTACGAGCAGTACTTC
cdr3_length: 16; d_call: TRBD2; v_call: TRBV12-3/TRBV12-4; j_call: TRBJ2-7; clone_size: many; cdr3_aa: CASSLVLAGFSHEQYF; cdr3_nt: TGTGCCAGCAGTTTGGTCCTAGCGGGATTTTCCCACGAGCAGTACTTC
cdr3_length: 15; d_call: NA; v_call: TRBV28; j_call: TRBJ1-5; clone_size: many; cdr3_aa: CASSLPQSHNQPQHF; cdr3_nt: TGTGCCAGCAGTTTACCACAGAGCCACAATCAGCCCCAGCATTTT
cdr3_length: 14; d_call: TRBD1; v_call: TRBV20-1; j_call: TRBJ2-7; clone_size: NA; cdr3_aa: CSAHRDRDSYEQYF; cdr3_nt: TGCAGTGCTCACCGGGACAGAGACTCCTACGAGCAGTACTTC
cdr3_length: 14; d_call: NA; v_call: TRBV15; j_call: TRBJ2-5; clone_size: many; cdr3_aa: CATSRDSGAETQYF; cdr3_nt: TGTGCCACCAGCAGAGATTCAGGGGCCGAGACCCAGTACTTC
cdr3_length: 16; d_call: NA; v_call: TRBV7-9; j_call: TRBJ1-5; clone_size: NA; cdr3_aa: CASSEWPGPLEQPQHF; cdr3_nt: TGTGCCAGCAGCGAATGGCCGGGACCCCTGGAGCAGCCCCAGCATTTT